The sequence of this TCR beta chain was determined in a study of immune cell composition in non-small cell lung cancer. General study points: Tumour TCR-beta clonality was not significantly tied to smoking pack-years.

Sequenced by immunoSEQ multiplex PCR; TCRdb stores in-frame clones only, minus some. The data show 2,500 to 3,500 clones, with around three quarters seen just once and around 25% held by the top ten. This CDR3 spans 15 amino acids. The germline gives CDR1 SGHDT, CDR2 YYEEEE. With V trimmed by 0 bases and J by 6 bases, 6 bases remained unmatched. Normal lung sampling was at least 3 cm from the tumour, as distant as possible. Genomic DNA came from frozen unsorted single-cell suspensions. Notes on this clone: The antigen is undetermined.

Sequenced material: non-adjacent lung tissue. The rearrangement uses TRBV5-6 and TRBJ1-2; 9 bases match TRBD1. The receptor was isolated from a human donor with non-small cell lung cancer. CDR3 in amino acids: CASSLVGQGFDGYTF. CDR3 nucleotides: TGTGCCAGCAGCTTGGTTGGACAGGGGTTCGATGGCTACACCTTC. The complete variable domain, with remaining parts taken from reference TRBV5-6 and TRBJ1-2, reads DAGVTQSPTHLIKTRGQQVTLRCSPKSGHDTVSWYQQALGQGPQFIFQYYEEEERQRGNFPDRFSGHQFPNYSSELNVNALLLGDSALYLCASSLVGQGFDGYTFGSGTRLTVV.